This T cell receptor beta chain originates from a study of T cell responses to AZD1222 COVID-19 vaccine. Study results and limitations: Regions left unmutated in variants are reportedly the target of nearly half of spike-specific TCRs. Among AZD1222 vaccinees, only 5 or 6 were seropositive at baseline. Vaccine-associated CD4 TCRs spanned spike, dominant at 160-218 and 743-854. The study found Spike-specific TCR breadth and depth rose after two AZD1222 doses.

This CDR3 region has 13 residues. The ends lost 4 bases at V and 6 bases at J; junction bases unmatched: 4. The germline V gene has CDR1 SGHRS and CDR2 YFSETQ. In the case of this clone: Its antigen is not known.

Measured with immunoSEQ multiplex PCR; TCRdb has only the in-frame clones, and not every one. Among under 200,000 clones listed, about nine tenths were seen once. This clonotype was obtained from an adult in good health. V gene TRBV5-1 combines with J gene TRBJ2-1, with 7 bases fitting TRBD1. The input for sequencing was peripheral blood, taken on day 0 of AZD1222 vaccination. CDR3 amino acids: CASSRGQLNEQFF. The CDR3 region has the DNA TGCGCCAGCAGCAGGGGACAGCTCAATGAGCAGTTCTTC.